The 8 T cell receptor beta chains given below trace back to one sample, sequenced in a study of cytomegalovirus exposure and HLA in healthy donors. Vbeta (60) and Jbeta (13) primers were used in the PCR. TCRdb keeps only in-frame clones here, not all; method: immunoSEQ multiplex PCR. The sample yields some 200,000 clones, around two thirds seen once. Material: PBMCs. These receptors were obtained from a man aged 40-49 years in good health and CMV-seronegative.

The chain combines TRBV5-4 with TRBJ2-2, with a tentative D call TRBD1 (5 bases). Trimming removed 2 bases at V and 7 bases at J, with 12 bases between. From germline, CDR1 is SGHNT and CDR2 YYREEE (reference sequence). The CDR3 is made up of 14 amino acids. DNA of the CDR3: TGTGCCAGCAGCTTCTCGAACCAGGGCGGGGAGCTGTTTTTT. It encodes CASSFSNQGGELFF.

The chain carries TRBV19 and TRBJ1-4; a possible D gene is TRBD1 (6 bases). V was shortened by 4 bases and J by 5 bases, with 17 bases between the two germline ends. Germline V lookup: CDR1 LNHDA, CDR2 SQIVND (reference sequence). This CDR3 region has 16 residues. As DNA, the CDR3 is TGTGCCAGTAGTAACCTCGGACAGCTAGGGAATGAAAAACTGTTTTTT. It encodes CASSNLGQLGNEKLFF.

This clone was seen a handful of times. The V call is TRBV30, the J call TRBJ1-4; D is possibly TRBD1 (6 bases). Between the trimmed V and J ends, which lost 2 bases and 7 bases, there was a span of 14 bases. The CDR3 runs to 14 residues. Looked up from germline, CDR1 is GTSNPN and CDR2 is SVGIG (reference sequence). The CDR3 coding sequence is TGTGCCTGGAGTCCCATCAGGGGTGGTGAAAAACTGTTTTTT. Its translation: CAWSPIRGGEKLFF.

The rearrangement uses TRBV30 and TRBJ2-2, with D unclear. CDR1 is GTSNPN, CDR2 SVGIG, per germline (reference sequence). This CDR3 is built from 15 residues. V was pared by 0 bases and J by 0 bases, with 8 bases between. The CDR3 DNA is TGTGCCTGGAGTGTACGGCAGGCGAACACCGGGGAGCTGTTTTTT. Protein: CAWSVRQANTGELFF.

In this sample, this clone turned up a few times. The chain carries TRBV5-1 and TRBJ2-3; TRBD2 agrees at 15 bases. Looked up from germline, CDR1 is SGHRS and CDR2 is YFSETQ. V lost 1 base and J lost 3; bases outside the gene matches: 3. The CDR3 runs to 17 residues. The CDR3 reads CASSLLGLAGGTDTQYF. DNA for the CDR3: TGCGCCAGCAGCTTGTTGGGACTAGCGGGAGGTACAGATACGCAGTATTTT.

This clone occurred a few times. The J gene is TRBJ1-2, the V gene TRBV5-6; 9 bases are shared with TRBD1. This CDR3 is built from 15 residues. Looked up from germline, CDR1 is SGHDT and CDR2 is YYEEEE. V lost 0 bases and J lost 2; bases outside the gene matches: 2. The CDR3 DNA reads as TGTGCCAGCAGCTTGGCCGGGACAGGGAACTATGGCTACACCTTC. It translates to CASSLAGTGNYGYTF.

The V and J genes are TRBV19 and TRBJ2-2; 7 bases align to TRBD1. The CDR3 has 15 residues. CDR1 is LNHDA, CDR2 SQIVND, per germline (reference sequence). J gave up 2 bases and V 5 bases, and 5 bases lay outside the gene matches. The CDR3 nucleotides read TGTGCCAGTAGTGGGGGACAGAATAACACCGGGGAGCTGTTTTTT. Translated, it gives CASSGGQNNTGELFF.

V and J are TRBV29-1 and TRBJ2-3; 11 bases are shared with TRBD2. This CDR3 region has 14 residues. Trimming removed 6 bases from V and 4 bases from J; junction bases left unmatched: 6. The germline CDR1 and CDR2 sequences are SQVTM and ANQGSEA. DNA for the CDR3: TGCAGCGTCAGGCTAGCGGGAGGCTCAGATACGCAGTATTTT. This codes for CSVRLAGGSDTQYF.